The 16 T cell receptor beta chains reported below all come from one sample, sequenced in a study of blood T cell repertoires in COVID-19. Sequencing used immunoSEQ multiplex PCR; TCRdb keeps in-frame clones, though not all of them. The sample has approximately 500,000 clones, 85% to 90% seen once. Sequenced: peripheral blood. The receptors derive from a woman between 45 and 60 years old with COVID-19, enrolled during active disease.

V and J are TRBV3-1 (or the pseudogene TRBV3-2) and TRBJ2-2; TRBD1 matches at 9 bases. This CDR3 region has 17 residues. V trimming: 4 bases; J trimming: 2 bases; junction bases outside the gene matches: 8. CDR1 is LGHDT, CDR2 YNNKEL, per germline (reference sequence). In DNA, the CDR3 is TGTGCCAGCAGCCCCGACCCGGGACAGGGTAACACCGGGGAGCTGTTTTTT. This sequence encodes CASSPDPGQGNTGELFF.

The rearrangement joins TRBV2 to TRBJ2-1; the D gene is possibly TRBD2 (6 bases). Trimming took 2 bases from V and 8 from J, leaving 16 bases between them. Germline lookup yields CDR1 SNHLY and CDR2 FYNNEI. The length of the CDR3 is 15 residues. Here the CDR3 reads CASSEIGTGVDEQFF. CDR3 coding DNA: TGTGCCAGCAGTGAAATAGGGACGGGGGTGGATGAGCAGTTCTTC.

V usage is TRBV28 and J usage is TRBJ2-1; 10 positions match TRBD2. The V gene's germline CDR1 is MDHEN and CDR2 SYDVKM. The CDR3 spans 15 residues. The ends lost 4 bases at V and 5 bases at J; junction bases unmatched: 5. The CDR3 sequence: CASSSGLAANNEQFF. The DNA for the CDR3 is TGTGCCAGCAGTTCTGGACTAGCGGCGAACAATGAGCAGTTCTTC. The variable domain in full, completed from reference TRBV28 and TRBJ2-1, reads DVKVTQSSRYLVKRTGEKVFLECVQDMDHENMFWYRQDPGLGLRLIYFSYDVKMKEKGDIPEGYSVSREKKERFSLILESASTNQTSMYLCASSSGLAANNEQFFGPGTRLTVL.

This chain connects TRBV18 to TRBJ1-1; D is ambiguous. Deletions cut 0 bases from V and 1 base from J, with 6 bases between. Germline V CDR1 and CDR2: KGHSH, LQKENI. The CDR3 has 14 amino acids. For the CDR3, the DNA is TGTGCCAGCTCACCACCGGAGAGGAACACTGAAGCTTTCTTT. The encoded protein is CASSPPERNTEAFF. The full variable domain, with the rest looked up from reference TRBV18 and TRBJ1-1, is NAGVMQNPRHLVRRRGQEARLRCSPMKGHSHVYWYRQLPEEGLKFMVYLQKENIIDESGMPKERFSAEFPKEGPSILRIQQVVRGDSAAYFCASSPPERNTEAFFGQGTRLTVV.

The CDR3 is CASSRGPREQYF. The CDR3 DNA sequence: TGTGCCAGCAGTCGCGGGCCGCGAGAGCAGTACTTC. The chain couples TRBV2 to TRBJ2-7; the D gene is possibly TRBD2 (5 bases). V lost 5 bases and J 7 bases, leaving 12 bases between the germline ends. Per germline, CDR1 SNHLY and CDR2 FYNNEI. The CDR3 contains 12 residues.

The gene calls are TRBV5-1 and TRBJ1-1; D is perhaps TRBD1 (5 bases). The V gene lost 6 bases and the J gene lost 4 bases, with 16 bases spanning the gap. The germline V gene encodes CDR1 SGHRS and CDR2 YFSETQ. The CDR3 totals 14 residues. CDR3 amino acids: CASKSWGEPTEAFF. The CDR3 DNA reads TGCGCCAGCAAGTCCTGGGGGGAGCCCACTGAAGCTTTCTTT. The complete variable domain, with remaining parts taken from reference TRBV5-1 and TRBJ1-1, reads KAGVTQTPRYLIKTRGQQVTLSCSPISGHRSVSWYQQTPGQGLQFLFEYFSETQRNKGNFPGRFSGRQFSNSRSEMNVSTLELGDSALYLCASKSWGEPTEAFFGQGTRLTVV.

The chain joins TRBV5-1 to TRBJ2-5; tentative D call: TRBD2 (6 bases). The CDR3 loop spans 14 amino acids. With 0 bases removed from V and 4 bases from J, the gap between germline ends came to 10 bases. The germline V gene has CDR1 SGHRS and CDR2 YFSETQ. The CDR3 loop reads CASSLGLVGETQYF. In DNA, the CDR3 is TGCGCCAGCAGCTTGGGACTAGTGGGAGAGACCCAGTACTTC.

J is TRBJ1-6 and V is TRBV30, with TRBD1 as a possible D gene (5 bases). The CDR3 has 14 amino acids. Germline V lookup: CDR1 GTSNPN, CDR2 SVGIG (reference sequence). Deletions cut 3 bases from V and 8 bases from J, with 14 bases between. This chain's CDR3 is CAWRRSLGDSPLHF. The CDR3 nucleotides are TGTGCCTGGAGGAGGTCGCTAGGGGATTCACCCCTCCACTTT.

This rearrangement joins TRBV14 to TRBJ2-1; the match to TRBD2 covers 7 bases. The V gene's germline CDR1 is SGHDN and CDR2 FVKESK. With V trimmed by 3 bases and J by 6 bases, 8 bases remained unmatched. The CDR3 extends over 15 amino acids. CDR3 coding DNA: TGTGCCAGCAGCCACCGCCGACTAGCTAGCAATGAGCAGTTCTTC. Amino acids: CASSHRRLASNEQFF.

The V and J genes are TRBV9 and TRBJ1-2, with a tentative D call TRBD1 (6 bases). V was cut by 0 bases and J by 4 bases, with 10 bases left in between. Germline V gives CDR1 SGDLS, CDR2 YYNGEE. There are 14 residues in the CDR3. The CDR3 DNA is TGTGCCAGCAGCGTAGAAGGGGGGGCCTATGGCTACACCTTC. This sequence encodes CASSVEGGAYGYTF.

This chain links TRBV24-1 with TRBJ1-5; 12 bases map to TRBD1. The CDR3 covers 16 residues. CDR1 and CDR2 (germline): KGHDR, SFDVKD. J lost 6 bases, V lost 3 bases, and 5 bases had no gene match. Here the CDR3 DNA reads TGTGCCACCAGTGATCCCGGGACAGGGGGCCGTCAGCCCCAGCATTTT. Amino acids: CATSDPGTGGRQPQHF.

The V call is TRBV30, the J call TRBJ1-6, with unresolved D. From germline, CDR1 is GTSNPN and CDR2 SVGIG (reference sequence). The ends were cut back, 3 bases at V and 3 bases at J, with 6 bases in the middle. The CDR3 runs 13 residues. CDR3 coding DNA: TGTGCCTGGAGCCCAGACTATAATTCACCCCTCCACTTT. Translating it yields CAWSPDYNSPLHF. Filled out from reference TRBV30 and TRBJ1-6, the complete variable domain reads SQTIHQWPATLVQPVGSPLSLECTVEGTSNPNLYWYRQAAGRGLQLLFYSVGIGQISSEVPQNLSASRPQDRQFILSSKKLLLSDSGFYLCAWSPDYNSPLHFGNGTRLTVT.

This sequence joins TRBV7-9 and TRBJ2-2; D perhaps matches TRBD1 (5 bases). Per germline, CDR1 SEHNR and CDR2 FQNEAQ (reference sequence). Trimming pared 4 bases from V and 4 bases from J, leaving 13 bases between. The CDR3 is 15 amino acids. CDR3 bases: TGTGCCAGCAGCTCCCAGGGTAGCTTCACCGGGGAGCTGTTTTTT. Translating gives CASSSQGSFTGELFF.

This chain joins TRBV5-1 and TRBJ2-3; 9 nucleotides match TRBD2. This CDR3 contains 15 residues. The trim removed 3 bases at V and 4 bases at J, leaving 6 bases unmatched. Germline V gene data show CDR1 as SGHRS and CDR2 as YFSETQ. Here the CDR3 reads CASSYIAGAADTQYF. The DNA of the CDR3 is TGCGCCAGCAGCTACATAGCGGGGGCGGCAGATACGCAGTATTTT.

The rearrangement joins TRBV7-8 to TRBJ1-1; 8 bases align to TRBD1. This CDR3 region has 15 residues. V lost 0 bases and J lost 5; bases outside the gene matches: 5. Germline CDR1 is SGHVS and CDR2 is FQNEAQ. CDR3 residues: CASSLAQGGRTEAFF. CDR3 sequence (DNA): TGTGCCAGCAGCTTAGCACAGGGGGGAAGGACTGAAGCTTTCTTT.

V and J are TRBV27 and TRBJ1-2, with D hard to call. CDR3 length equals 13 residues. Trimming cost V 3 bases and J 7 bases, with 12 bases left between them. Germline V gives CDR1 MNHEY, CDR2 SMNVEV (reference sequence). For the CDR3, the DNA is TGTGCCAGCAGTTTCGCGGGAAGTGGTGGCTACACCTTC. Translation: CASSFAGSGGYTF.